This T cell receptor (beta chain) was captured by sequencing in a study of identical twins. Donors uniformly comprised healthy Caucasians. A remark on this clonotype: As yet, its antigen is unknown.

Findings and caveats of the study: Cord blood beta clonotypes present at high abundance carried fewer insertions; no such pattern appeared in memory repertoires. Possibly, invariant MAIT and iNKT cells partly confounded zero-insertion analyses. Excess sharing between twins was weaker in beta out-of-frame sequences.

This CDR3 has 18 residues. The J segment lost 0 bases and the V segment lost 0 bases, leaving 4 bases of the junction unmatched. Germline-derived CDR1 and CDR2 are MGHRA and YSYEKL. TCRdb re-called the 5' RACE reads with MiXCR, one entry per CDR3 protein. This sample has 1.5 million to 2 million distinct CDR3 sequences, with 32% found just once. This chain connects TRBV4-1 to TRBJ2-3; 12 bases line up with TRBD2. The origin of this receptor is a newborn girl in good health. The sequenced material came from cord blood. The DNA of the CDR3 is TGCGCCAGCAGCCAAGACCCTCTAGCGGGGGGGAGCACAGATACGCAGTATTTT. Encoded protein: CASSQDPLAGGSTDTQYF.